The 32 T cell receptor beta chains below were found in one sample sequenced in a study of CD8+ T cells in alopecia areata. Treatment meaning: oral pan-JAK inhibitor, 5-10 mg twice daily. Following RNA extraction, reverse transcription yielded cDNA that acted as the sequencing template. Generated by immunoSEQ multiplex PCR, the TCRdb table keeps only in-frame clones and is missing some. The data show about 210,000 clones, more than 45% seen once. The sample here was CD4+ T cells sorted from blood, taken at week 4, from a patient treated with tofacitinib. These receptors originate from a human donor with alopecia areata.

Here the CDR3 reads CASSLGAGGTSSYNEQFF. CDR3 coding DNA: TGCGCCAGCAGCCTAGGAGCGGGCGGGACAAGCTCCTACAATGAGCAGTTCTTC. V usage is TRBV4-3 and J usage is TRBJ2-1; D possibly matches TRBD1 or TRBD2 (6 bases each). Looked up from germline, CDR1 is LGHNA and CDR2 is YSLEER. The CDR3 consists of 18 residues. Trimming took 4 bases from V and 0 from J, leaving 19 bases between them.

The chain employs TRBV5-1 and TRBJ1-1, with 10 bases matching TRBD1. The CDR3 totals 15 residues. V shed 3 bases, J shed 3 bases, and the junction held 5 bases outside the gene matches. Germline V gene sequence: CDR1 SGHRS, CDR2 YFSETQ. Here the CDR3 reads CASSWGQGKDTEAFF. CDR3 sequence (DNA): TGCGCCAGCAGCTGGGGACAGGGGAAGGACACTGAAGCTTTCTTT.

CDR3 DNA: TGTGCCAGCAGTTTGAAGTGGATTTCGGGCACTGAAGCTTTCTTT. It encodes CASSLKWISGTEAFF. V is TRBV27 and J is TRBJ1-1, with D uncertain. Germline CDR1 and CDR2: MNHEY and SMNVEV (reference sequence). CDR3 length: 15 amino acids. Trimming removed 3 bases at V and 4 bases at J, with 15 bases between.

This clone was counted many times. Mismatch with germline at one junction end may stem from a read error. V gene TRBV23-1 combines with J gene TRBJ1-2; D gene uncertain. TRBV23-1 is known as an ORF, though its function is uncertain. The CDR3 is made up of 10 amino acids. The CDR3 nucleotides read TGCGCCAGCAGCCCATTATCAGCCGACTTC. Amino acid sequence: CASSPLSADF.

The genes are TRBV10-3 and TRBJ2-3, with 9 bases matching TRBD2. With 11 bases clipped from V and 2 bases from J, the junction kept 2 bases outside the gene matches. The CDR3 runs 12 residues. The germline CDR1 and CDR2 sequences are ENHRY and SYGVKD. The CDR3, as DNA: TGTGCCGCGGGGGGGGACACAGATACGCAGTATTTT. This encodes CAAGGDTDTQYF.

This clone occurred once. The CDR3 sequence is CSVEGQLGEQYF. In DNA, the CDR3 is TGCAGCGTTGAAGGGCAGCTCGGCGAGCAGTACTTC. The chain carries TRBV29-1 and TRBJ2-7; D unresolved. The CDR3 runs to 12 residues. Deletions cut 1 base from V and 6 bases from J, with 10 bases between. Germline CDR1 reads SQVTM; CDR2 reads ANQGSEA.

This clone was observed a single time. This chain joins TRBV2 and TRBJ2-7; D may be TRBD1 (6 bases). The CDR3 has 13 amino acids. CDR1 and CDR2 (germline): SNHLY, FYNNEI. Between the trimmed V and J ends, which lost 3 bases and 7 bases, there was a span of 13 bases. This CDR3 is CASSDPGDKEQYF. The DNA of the CDR3 is TGTGCCAGCAGTGATCCAGGGGATAAAGAGCAGTACTTC. The complete variable domain, with remaining parts taken from reference TRBV2 and TRBJ2-7, reads EPEVTQTPSHQVTQMGQEVILRCVPISNHLYFYWYRQILGQKVEFLVSFYNNEISEKSEIFDDQFSVERPDGSNFTLKIRSTKLEDSAMYFCASSDPGDKEQYFGPGTRLTVT.

The chain joins TRBV4-3 to TRBJ2-1; 8 bases align to TRBD1. The CDR3 contains 16 residues. V was clipped by 1 base and J by 3 bases; unmatched bases: 5. Germline CDR1 and CDR2: LGHNA and YSLEER. This CDR3 is CASSQVVQGVYNEQFF. DNA for the CDR3: TGCGCCAGCAGCCAAGTCGTACAGGGGGTCTACAATGAGCAGTTCTTC.

This chain connects TRBV5-6 to TRBJ1-5; a weak D match, TRBD1 (6 bases). Trimming pared 4 bases from V and 0 bases from J, leaving 8 bases between. Germline V gene data show CDR1 as SGHDT and CDR2 as YYEEEE. The CDR3 consists of 14 residues. CDR3 DNA sequence: TGTGCCAGCAGCGGGGGGCCTAGCAATCAGCCCCAGCATTTT. Amino acid sequence: CASSGGPSNQPQHF.

This clone was found a few times. The chain is built from TRBV4-1 and TRBJ2-2; D is possibly TRBD1 (6 bases). V was shortened by 0 bases and J by 13 bases, with 15 bases between the two germline ends. Germline V gene data show CDR1 as MGHRA and CDR2 as YSYEKL. The CDR3 contains 14 residues. The CDR3 reads CASSQDLQGGRLFF. The DNA of the CDR3 is TGCGCCAGCAGCCAAGATCTACAGGGTGGTAGGCTGTTTTTT.

The chain uses TRBV29-1 and TRBJ1-3; D uncertain. The V end was cut by 0 bases, the J end by 0 bases, with 9 bases between. CDR1 is SQVTM, CDR2 ANQGSEA, per germline. CDR3 length equals 15 residues. The chain's CDR3 is CSVEDQGSSGNTIYF. The CDR3 DNA reads TGCAGCGTTGAAGATCAAGGGAGCTCTGGAAACACCATATATTTT. The variable domain in full, with the rest retrieved from reference TRBV29-1 and TRBJ1-3, is SAVISQKPSRDICQRGTSLTIQCQVDSQVTMMFWYRQQPGQSLTLIATANQGSEATYESGFVIDKFPISRPNLTFSTLTVSNMSPEDSSIYLCSVEDQGSSGNTIYFGEGSWLTVV.

This clone was observed a handful of times. This chain joins TRBV4-3 and TRBJ2-1; D may match TRBD1 or TRBD2 (5 bases each). The CDR3 contains 14 residues. Trimming removed 0 bases from V and 6 bases from J, with 9 bases in between. Germline CDR1 is LGHNA and CDR2 is YSLEER. DNA for the CDR3: TGCGCCAGCAGCCAAGAGGGACGGGCCAATGAGCAGTTCTTC. This translates into CASSQEGRANEQFF.

V usage is TRBV4-1 and J usage is TRBJ1-5; D is uncertain. The germline V gene encodes CDR1 MGHRA and CDR2 YSYEKL. The V and J ends lost 1 base and 4 bases respectively, with 14 bases between them. The CDR3 covers 16 residues. The CDR3 region is CASSQGGLGVNQPQHF. The CDR3 region has the DNA TGCGCCAGCAGCCAAGGAGGGTTAGGCGTAAATCAGCCCCAGCATTTT.

This clone was observed a few times. This rearrangement joins TRBV30 to TRBJ2-3; the D is unclear. V was pared by 2 bases and J by 6 bases, with 12 bases between. Per germline, CDR1 GTSNPN and CDR2 SVGIG (reference sequence). The CDR3 contains 13 residues. The CDR3 loop reads CAWSIRLGDTQYF. CDR3 bases: TGTGCCTGGAGTATCCGTCTGGGGGATACGCAGTATTTT.

The rearrangement links TRBV27 to TRBJ1-1; D is undetermined. Trimming removed 3 bases from V and 1 base from J, with 9 bases in between. The CDR3 has 14 residues. Looked up from germline, CDR1 is MNHEY and CDR2 is SMNVEV (reference sequence). The CDR3 spells CASSFGFRNTEAFF. As DNA, the CDR3 is TGTGCCAGCAGTTTCGGTTTCAGGAACACTGAAGCTTTCTTT.

The chain employs TRBV29-1 and TRBJ2-3; D remains unclear. This CDR3 is built from 11 residues. Trimming took off 4 bases at V and 1 base at J, with 3 bases between the two ends. Germline CDR1 SQVTM, CDR2 ANQGSEA. The DNA of the CDR3 is TGCAGCGTTGGTCGCACAGATACGCAGTATTTT. Translating gives CSVGRTDTQYF.

This clone was detected ten times or more. The V call is TRBV7-2, the J call TRBJ2-7, with a tentative D call TRBD1 (6 bases). V lost 8 bases, J lost 3 bases, and 20 bases lay in between. The germline V gene has CDR1 SGHTA and CDR2 FQGNSA. This CDR3 has 15 amino acids. The CDR3 reads CASGTRQASRYEQYF. The CDR3 coding sequence is TGTGCCAGCGGAACCCGACAGGCCAGCCGCTACGAGCAGTACTTC.

This clone was counted a single time. The chain uses TRBV7-2 and TRBJ2-7; D remains ambiguous. Germline CDR1 reads SGHTA; CDR2 reads FQGNSA. The CDR3 runs to 12 residues. V dropped 5 bases and J dropped 1 base, with 6 bases sitting between them. This CDR3 is CASSPRSYEQYF. The CDR3 DNA reads TGTGCCAGCAGCCCGAGGTCCTACGAGCAGTACTTC.

The chain links TRBV7-2 to TRBJ1-1; weak D call: TRBD1 (6 bases). This CDR3 has 15 amino acids. The germline CDR1 and CDR2 sequences are SGHTA and FQGNSA. Trimming removed 4 bases at V and 1 base at J, with 13 bases between. The CDR3 loop reads CASSSDSNSNTEAFF. The CDR3 DNA reads TGTGCCAGCAGCTCGGACAGTAACTCGAACACTGAAGCTTTCTTT.

The chain uses TRBV25-1 and TRBJ1-5, with a tentative D call TRBD1 (5 bases). This CDR3 region has 17 residues. The germline V and J ends were trimmed by 5 bases and 0 bases, with 17 bases remaining between them. CDR1 is MGHDK, CDR2 SYGVNS, per germline. This CDR3 is CASSFNLGQVSNQPQHF. The CDR3 coding sequence is TGTGCCAGCAGTTTCAACCTCGGACAAGTTAGCAATCAGCCCCAGCATTTT.

The chain employs TRBV28 and TRBJ2-7, with 7 bases identical to TRBD1. The CDR3 is 14 residues long. The V and J ends lost 8 bases and 3 bases, in that order; junction bases with no gene match: 10. CDR1 MDHEN and CDR2 SYDVKM come from the germline V gene. The CDR3 DNA is TGTGCCAGCGGAACCGGGACAGCCATCTACGAGCAGTACTTC. It encodes CASGTGTAIYEQYF.

This chain links TRBV29-1 with TRBJ1-1; no reliable D call. In germline, CDR1 is SQVTM, CDR2 ANQGSEA. The CDR3 totals 14 residues. V was shortened by 6 bases and J by 1 base, with 15 bases between the two germline ends. The CDR3 sequence is CSVVGLNSNTEAFF. For the CDR3, the DNA is TGCAGCGTCGTGGGCCTCAACTCGAACACTGAAGCTTTCTTT.

V is TRBV30 and J is TRBJ2-2; possibly TRBD1 or TRBD2 for D (5 bases each). Per the germline V gene, CDR1 is GTSNPN and CDR2 is SVGIG (reference sequence). The CDR3 totals 13 residues. V gave up 6 bases and J gave up 5 bases, with 13 bases separating them. In DNA form, the CDR3 reads TGTGCCTGTCCCTCGTGGGGGACCGGGGAGCTGTTTTTT. This encodes CACPSWGTGELFF.

The genes are TRBV2 and TRBJ2-5; no clear D. Germline-derived CDR1 and CDR2 are SNHLY and FYNNEI. V was cut by 6 bases and J by 2 bases, with 10 bases left in between. This CDR3 region has 13 residues. CDR3 loop: CASRDDGQETQYF. The CDR3 nucleotides read TGTGCCAGCAGGGACGATGGGCAAGAGACCCAGTACTTC.

This clone turned up a few times. V gene TRBV7-2 combines with J gene TRBJ2-3; 9 bases fit TRBD1. This CDR3 is 16 amino acids long. V shed 5 bases and J 5 bases; nucleotides not matched to a gene: 11. Germline V gene sequence: CDR1 SGHTA, CDR2 FQGNSA. CDR3 amino acids: CASSQSGQGIGDTQYF. CDR3 nucleotides: TGTGCCAGCAGCCAAAGCGGACAGGGGATAGGAGATACGCAGTATTTT.

The sample holds many counts of this clone. The chain uses TRBV27 and TRBJ2-7, with 7 bases that match TRBD1. With V trimmed by 2 bases and J by 3 bases, 4 bases remained unmatched. The CDR3 sequence is 14 residues long. Germline V gene data show CDR1 as MNHEY and CDR2 as SMNVEV (reference sequence). In DNA form, the CDR3 reads TGTGCCAGCAGTTTACGGCCAGGGGGCTACGAGCAGTACTTC. Translating it yields CASSLRPGGYEQYF.

This chain connects TRBV15 to TRBJ2-3, with 8 bases lining up with TRBD2. The germline gives CDR1 LNHNV, CDR2 YYDKDF (reference sequence). V lost 4 bases to trimming and J lost 4 bases; unmatched junction nucleotides: 13. The length of the CDR3 is 17 residues. CDR3 coding DNA: TGTGCCACCAGCACCTTGCCGGGGGGGCGCAGCGCAGATACGCAGTATTTT. Amino acids: CATSTLPGGRSADTQYF.

V is TRBV4-3 and J is TRBJ2-3; TRBD1 aligns across 8 bases. The junction had 19 bases not matched to a gene; V was cut back by 3 bases and J by 2 bases. This CDR3 region has 20 residues. Germline-derived CDR1 and CDR2 are LGHNA and YSLEER. CDR3 DNA sequence: TGCGCCAGCAGCCAGGATTCCGGGACAGGTTCCATCCTAAACACAGATACGCAGTATTTT. Protein sequence: CASSQDSGTGSILNTDTQYF.

The V and J genes are TRBV29-1 and TRBJ2-1, with 9 nucleotides matching TRBD2. Germline V gives CDR1 SQVTM, CDR2 ANQGSEA. The CDR3 spans 15 residues. V lost 6 bases to trimming and J lost 4 bases; unmatched junction nucleotides: 10. The CDR3, as DNA: TGCAGCGTCGAAACGGTAGCGGGGGCTTACAATGAGCAGTTCTTC. Its protein product is CSVETVAGAYNEQFF.

The sample holds a few counts of this clone. Mismatch with germline at one junction end may stem from a read error. This chain connects TRBV13 to TRBJ1-1; possible D gene TRBD1, 5 bases. The CDR3 has 13 residues. Germline V gene data show CDR1 as PRHDT and CDR2 as FYEKMQ (reference sequence). CDR3 DNA sequence: TGTGCCAGCAGCTTTGCGGGGATGGCGGGAGGGGATTTT. Its translation: CASSFAGMAGGDF.

The chain links TRBV11-2 to TRBJ2-7; 7 bases agree with TRBD2. J was trimmed by 0 bases and V by 2 bases; bases with no gene match: 1. Germline V gives CDR1 SGHAT, CDR2 FQNNGV. CDR3 length: 14 residues. The CDR3 protein is CASSLRGGSYEQYF. In DNA form, the CDR3 reads TGTGCCAGCAGCTTACGCGGGGGCTCCTACGAGCAGTACTTC.

The genes are TRBV4-1 and TRBJ1-1; D perhaps matches TRBD1 (6 bases). Germline V CDR1 and CDR2: MGHRA, YSYEKL. This CDR3 is built from 15 residues. The V end was cut by 5 bases, the J end by 4 bases, with 17 bases between. The CDR3 bases are TGCGCCAGCAGCAACACAGGGTCCCTGGGCACTGAAGCTTTCTTT. Translating gives CASSNTGSLGTEAFF.